The entry below describes one T cell receptor (beta chain). The CDR3 sequence is 16 residues long. V was clipped by 5 bases and J by 3 bases, with 14 bases between them. Germline V CDR1 and CDR2: MDHEN, SYDVKM. These data are taken from a study of human T cells and chemical hapten exposure. Specified time point: patch test 3, about 24 weeks after DPC sensitization. The treatment denotes: therapeutic diphenylcyclopropenone sensitization with weekly scalp DPC. TCRdb itself ran the RACE reads through MiXCR, one entry per CDR3 protein. Seen here are approximately 97,000 distinct CDR3 sequences, 25% to 30% observed once, and the top ten hold about 9.4%.

V is TRBV28 and J is TRBJ2-6; D gene uncertain. Sequenced material: whole blood, taken in connection with sensitization to the hapten diphenylcyclopropenone (DPC). This receptor was identified in a man in his forties with alopecia areata. Some clones in this sample may be carry-over from other donors' samples. The CDR3 region has the DNA TGTGCCAGCAGTATCGGGTTGGCTCTTGGGGCCAACGTCCTGACTTTC. It specifies CASSIGLALGANVLTF.